Listed here are 7 T cell receptor beta chains from one sample, sequenced in a study of T cells in Graves' hyperthyroidism and ophthalmopathy. There were TCR beta CDR3 regions amplified from RNA transcripts. During a first-round RT-PCR of the TCR CDR3, the HTBI primer set was used. TCRdb redid the calling of the multiplex PCR reads with MiXCR, one entry per CDR3 protein. Here the sample spans fewer than 30,000 distinct CDR3 sequences, about 53% being singletons. The sample consisted of blood. These receptors originate from a woman between 40 and 50 years old with Graves' hyperthyroidism that later progressed to Graves' ophthalmopathy.

The chain is built from TRBV10-3 and TRBJ2-4; no firm D call. V gave up 5 bases and J gave up 7 bases, with 12 bases separating them. Germline V gene data show CDR1 as ENHRY and CDR2 as SYGVKD. The CDR3 consists of 13 residues. The CDR3 DNA reads as TGTGCCATCAGTCTGGACCGAGAGAACATTCAGTACTTC. It specifies CAISLDRENIQYF.

V gene TRBV14 combines with J gene TRBJ2-5; 8 bases line up with TRBD2. V shed 7 bases and J 4 bases; nucleotides not matched to a gene: 5. This CDR3 comprises 13 residues. CDR1 is SGHDN, CDR2 FVKESK, per germline. In nucleotides, the CDR3 is TGTGCCAGCAATTCGGGGGGGGCAGAGACCCAGTACTTC. This codes for CASNSGGAETQYF.

V is TRBV7-7 and J is TRBJ2-1; the match to TRBD2 covers 12 bases. Germline CDR1 and CDR2: SSHAT and FNYEAQ (reference sequence). This CDR3 comprises 14 residues. In DNA form, the CDR3 reads TGTGCAGCTAGCGGGAGGGTTTCCTACAATGAGCAGTTCTTC. Residues: CAASGRVSYNEQFF. Filled out from reference TRBV7-7 and TRBJ2-1, the complete variable domain reads GAGVSQSPRYKVTKRGQDVTLRCDPISSHATLYWYQQALGQGPEFLTYFNYEAQPDKSGLPSDRFSAERPEGSISTLTIQRTEQRDSAMYRCAASGRVSYNEQFFGPGTRLTVL.

In its sample, this clonotype is medium-sized. The rearrangement joins TRBV5-1 to TRBJ2-7, with D perhaps matching TRBD1 (5 bases). The germline V gene encodes CDR1 SGHRS and CDR2 YFSETQ. The CDR3 runs to 14 residues. The V and J ends lost 0 bases and 1 base respectively, with 8 bases between them. CDR3 in amino acids: CASSLAGRSYEQYF. The CDR3 nucleotides read TGCGCCAGCAGCTTGGCAGGGCGGTCCTACGAGCAGTACTTC.

The chain uses TRBV24-1 and TRBJ2-7; D is undetermined. The germline V and J ends were trimmed by 3 bases and 3 bases, with 5 bases remaining between them. CDR1 is KGHDR, CDR2 SFDVKD, per germline. The CDR3 covers 12 residues. The CDR3 sequence: CATSDTDYEQYF. Here the CDR3 DNA reads TGTGCCACCAGTGATACCGACTACGAGCAGTACTTC.

J is TRBJ2-1 and V is TRBV20-1; 14 bases align to TRBD2. Trimming at V came to 4 bases and at J to 14 bases, leaving 7 bases not matched to a gene. CDR3 length equals 13 residues. Germline lookup yields CDR1 DFQATT and CDR2 SNEGSKA (reference sequence). The CDR3: CSAMGLAGEGEFF. In DNA, the CDR3 is TGCAGTGCTATGGGACTAGCGGGAGAGGGGGAGTTCTTC.

This clonotype turned up a few times. The genes are TRBV15 and TRBJ1-1; 9 bases are a match to TRBD1. Germline V gene data show CDR1 as LNHNV and CDR2 as YYDKDF (reference sequence). This CDR3 has 18 residues. After removal of 2 bases from V and 3 bases from J, the junction contained 13 bases not matched to a gene. CDR3 in amino acids: CATSRYGQGHGADTEAFF. The CDR3, as DNA: TGTGCCACCAGCAGATATGGACAGGGGCATGGGGCTGACACTGAAGCTTTCTTT.